This T cell receptor beta chain was identified in a study of memory B cells and T cells in multiple sclerosis. The data were produced by immunoSEQ multiplex PCR, yet TCRdb's version contains in-frame clones alone and is incomplete. This sample has approximately 32,000 clones; roughly 82% occur once, and the top ten carry under 3.5%. Notes on this clone: Its antigen is unknown.

Stimulus-free culture yielded autoproliferating CFSE-dim and non-proliferating CFSE-high T cells, each sequenced separately. Cultures began with about 45 million CFSE-labeled PBMCs, unstimulated for 7 days, with replicate wells pooled. This CDR3 region has 16 residues. The V end was cut by 3 bases, the J end by 11 bases, with 24 bases between. The germline V gene encodes CDR1 SGHDT and CDR2 YYEEEE. The TCR originated in a human donor with multiple sclerosis. Sample: PBMCs from blood kept in culture. The V call is TRBV5-6, the J call TRBJ2-1; possibly TRBD1 for D (6 bases). The CDR3 region is CASSSSTGTTPFQQFF. Written as DNA, the CDR3 is TGTGCCAGCAGCTCGTCCACCGGGACAACCCCTTTTCAGCAGTTCTTC.